A selection of T cell receptor beta chains follows, all from one sample in a study of glioma-infiltrating T cells. TCRdb reprocessed the multiplex PCR reads with MiXCR, giving one entry per CDR3 protein. The sample carries around 120,000 distinct CDR3 sequences, around 25% recorded once. Source material: glioma tissue, nonneoplastic brain tissue, or PBMCs (not recorded which). The receptors shown here come from a human donor with low-grade glioma or glioblastoma, undergoing nonglioma brain surgery, or in good health (not recorded which). The conserved cysteine and the conserved F or W are not part of the CDR3 here. Size tells how often a clone was seen (once, few, many) or the class of an expanded clone, and some rows leave it out.

j_gene | v_gene | abundance | CDR3aa
TRBJ2-3 | TRBV15 | many | ATSGRITAGTDTQY
TRBJ1-2 | TRBV29-1 | . | SVEVPGTDTT
TRBJ2-3 | TRBV28 | few | ASTLGGITDTQY
TRBJ1-2 | TRBV7-3 | . | ASSLVAGEGYT
TRBJ1-2 | TRBV19 | . | ASSHQGVYRGYT
TRBJ1-4 | TRBV2 | . | ASSESDNEKLF
TRBJ1-4 | TRBV7-7 | . | ASSEGTGNEKLF
TRBJ1-2 | TRBV11-2 | few | ERYGYT
TRBJ2-1 | TRBV12-3/TRBV12-4 | many | ASSRNRGGYPNEQF
TRBJ2-1 | TRBV7-9 | few | ASSPGQVHLSSYNEQF
TRBJ2-3 | TRBV7-2 | few | ASSPQGGTDTQY
TRBJ2-1 | TRBV20-1 | many | SGTSMDEQF
TRBJ1-1 | TRBV14 | many | ASSQDWTREAF
TRBJ2-1 | TRBV7-3 | . | ASSSSSGGAFNEQF
TRBJ2-5 | TRBV20-1 | . | SASARTGVIKTQY
TRBJ2-1 | TRBV12-3/TRBV12-4 | once | ASSFGQTSYNEQF
TRBJ2-5 | TRBV24-1 | few | ATSDAPGTPSQETQY
TRBJ2-2 | TRBV7-9 | . | ASSSRGPTGELF
TRBJ1-6 | TRBV7-9 | few | ASSVGTGDNSPLH
TRBJ2-1 | TRBV15 | many | ATSRGGGPEQF
TRBJ2-3 | TRBV20-1 | many | SAERPGSRGADTQY
TRBJ2-1 | TRBV12-3/TRBV12-4 | many | ASSLPKPLYNEQF
TRBJ1-2 | TRBV24-1 | . | ATSETSTGSISGYT
TRBJ2-1 | TRBV6-1 | few | ASSPTTGKKAYNEQF
TRBJ1-6 | TRBV14 | . | ASSQLQGNNSPLH
TRBJ1-1 | TRBV10-3 | many | AILEAF
TRBJ2-1 | TRBV28 | many | ASPPNRRFYNEQF
TRBJ1-2 | TRBV7-9 | . | ASSLPGPTDPDSYGYT
TRBJ1-1 | TRBV6-1 | many | ASSVGVGTEAF
TRBJ2-1 | TRBV2 | . | ASTSPGTSGGYEQF
TRBJ1-6 | TRBV5-1 | . | ASSLLDLNSPLH
TRBJ1-5 | TRBV28 | many | ASRPTGNQPQH
TRBJ1-1 | TRBV12-3/TRBV12-4 | many | ASSFRENTEAF
TRBJ1-2 | TRBV29-1 | few | SVENRGGGYGYT
TRBJ2-3 | TRBV20-1 | few | SAPWGLAGRTDTQY
TRBJ2-3 | TRBV6-9 | . | ASNWAEPTDTQY
TRBJ2-3 | TRBV18 | once | ASSPPQGLGTDTKY
TRBJ2-5 | TRBV20-1 | . | SARDRLGSPLETQY
TRBJ2-2 | TRBV24-1 | . | ATSDAPTSGHGELF
TRBJ2-3 | TRBV2 | few | ASNFGNQRDTQY
TRBJ2-2 | TRBV7-9 | . | ASSSRPSNTGELF
TRBJ2-1 | TRBV7-2 | few | ASSLAGGRIYNEQF
TRBJ1-2 | TRBV5-4 | . | ASSQDRGRDNYGYT
TRBJ2-1 | TRBV7-8 | many | ASSLGGGSYNEQF
TRBJ2-2 | TRBV6-5 | once | ASSYSGNTNAGELF
TRBJ2-3 | TRBV15 | many | ATSSDRGYGDTQY
TRBJ2-5 | TRBV6-4 | . | ASRRDVNSVTQY
TRBJ2-3 | TRBV10-3 | . | AISEASGGRADTQY